This is a list of T cell receptor beta chains from one sample in a study of CD8+ T cells in alopecia areata. Data came from immunoSEQ multiplex PCR; TCRdb stores just in-frame clones and leaves some out. The top ten hold roughly 0.71% of the sample, which has about 190,000 clones, 60% to 70% seen once. The sequenced sample was CD4+ T cells sorted from blood, obtained at week 4, from a patient treated with tofacitinib. The source is a human donor with alopecia areata. Both conserved end residues are part of each CDR3. Fields, in order: J gene, V gene, D gene, clone size, CDR3 protein, CDR3 DNA. A D gene is named only where the DNA matches it firmly. Clone size appears in some rows only: once, few, many, or a class for an expanded clone.

j_call: TRBJ1-1
v_call: TRBV6-1
d_call: NA
clone_size: NA
cdr3_aa: CASSLGVRDNPFF
cdr3_nt: TGTGCCAGCAGTTTGGGGGTTCGGGATAATCCTTTCTTT

j_call: TRBJ1-5
v_call: TRBV2
d_call: NA
clone_size: NA
cdr3_aa: CASTQDSYSNQPQHF
cdr3_nt: TGTGCCAGCACCCAGGACAGTTATAGCAATCAGCCCCAGCATTTT

j_call: TRBJ2-5
v_call: TRBV15
d_call: NA
clone_size: many
cdr3_aa: CATSRGPAVETQYF
cdr3_nt: TGTGCCACCAGCAGAGGCCCAGCGGTAGAGACCCAGTACTTC

j_call: TRBJ2-7
v_call: TRBV20-1
d_call: NA
clone_size: NA
cdr3_aa: CSARGSSEQYF
cdr3_nt: TGCAGTGCTAGAGGGTCGAGCGAGCAGTACTTC

j_call: TRBJ1-2
v_call: TRBV7-9
d_call: NA
clone_size: NA
cdr3_aa: CASSLGGGFRGYTF
cdr3_nt: TGTGCCAGCAGCTTAGGTGGGGGATTCCGTGGCTACACCTTC

j_call: TRBJ2-5
v_call: TRBV4-1
d_call: NA
clone_size: NA
cdr3_aa: CASSHYQETQYF
cdr3_nt: TGCGCCAGCAGCCACTACCAAGAGACCCAGTACTTC

j_call: TRBJ2-1
v_call: TRBV29-1
d_call: NA
clone_size: few
cdr3_aa: CSVPAIPSYNEQFF
cdr3_nt: TGCAGCGTTCCAGCGATACCATCCTACAATGAGCAGTTCTTC

j_call: TRBJ2-2
v_call: TRBV30
d_call: NA
clone_size: NA
cdr3_aa: CAWTLGPPSTGELFF
cdr3_nt: TGTGCCTGGACCCTGGGACCGCCGAGCACCGGGGAGCTGTTTTTT

j_call: TRBJ2-5
v_call: TRBV15
d_call: NA
clone_size: few
cdr3_aa: CATSRDRNKETQYF
cdr3_nt: TGTGCCACCAGCAGAGATAGGAACAAAGAGACCCAGTACTTC

j_call: TRBJ2-3
v_call: TRBV4-3
d_call: TRBD2
clone_size: NA
cdr3_aa: CASSQAKIAGFPDTQYF
cdr3_nt: TGCGCCAGCAGCCAAGCCAAAATAGCGGGCTTCCCGGATACGCAGTATTTT

j_call: TRBJ2-5
v_call: TRBV4-2
d_call: NA
clone_size: NA
cdr3_aa: CASSQDPSGETQYF
cdr3_nt: TGTGCCAGCAGCCAAGATCCGAGCGGAGAGACCCAGTACTTC

j_call: TRBJ2-7
v_call: TRBV20-1
d_call: NA
clone_size: NA
cdr3_aa: CSASGVYEQYF
cdr3_nt: TGCAGTGCTAGCGGGGTATACGAGCAGTACTTC

j_call: TRBJ1-2
v_call: TRBV27
d_call: NA
clone_size: NA
cdr3_aa: CASRRSGDLGYTF
cdr3_nt: TGTGCCAGCAGAAGGAGTGGTGATCTGGGCTACACCTTC

j_call: TRBJ1-5
v_call: TRBV6-1
d_call: TRBD1
clone_size: few
cdr3_aa: CASDRVSNQPQHF
cdr3_nt: TGTGCCAGTGACAGGGTGAGCAATCAGCCCCAGCATTTT

j_call: TRBJ1-4
v_call: TRBV2
d_call: NA
clone_size: NA
cdr3_aa: CASSVSGDRTGGKLFF
cdr3_nt: TGTGCCAGCAGTGTTTCTGGCGACAGGACGGGGGGAAAACTGTTTTTT

j_call: TRBJ1-5
v_call: TRBV28
d_call: NA
clone_size: NA
cdr3_aa: CASSPSRRYNQPQHF
cdr3_nt: TGTGCCAGCAGTCCATCCCGGCGGTACAATCAGCCCCAGCATTTT

j_call: TRBJ1-2
v_call: TRBV9
d_call: NA
clone_size: NA
cdr3_aa: CASSDQSDYGYTF
cdr3_nt: TGTGCCAGCAGCGATCAGTCCGACTATGGCTACACCTTC

j_call: TRBJ2-1
v_call: TRBV11-2
d_call: TRBD2
clone_size: NA
cdr3_aa: CASSWGLAGDLEQFF
cdr3_nt: TGTGCCAGCAGCTGGGGACTAGCGGGAGACCTTGAGCAGTTCTTC

j_call: TRBJ1-4
v_call: TRBV29-1
d_call: TRBD1
clone_size: few
cdr3_aa: CSVADRGSEKLFF
cdr3_nt: TGCAGCGTCGCGGACAGGGGAAGTGAAAAACTGTTTTTT

j_call: TRBJ2-1
v_call: TRBV30
d_call: TRBD2
clone_size: NA
cdr3_aa: CAWSPGTSGREFF
cdr3_nt: TGTGCCTGGAGTCCCGGGACTAGCGGGAGGGAGTTCTTC

j_call: TRBJ2-5
v_call: TRBV29-1
d_call: TRBD2
clone_size: NA
cdr3_aa: CSVIPMVREGKETQYF
cdr3_nt: TGCAGCGTCATACCCATGGTGCGGGAGGGCAAAGAGACCCAGTACTTC

j_call: TRBJ1-1
v_call: TRBV7-2
d_call: NA
clone_size: few
cdr3_aa: CASSSQGGTEAFF
cdr3_nt: TGTGCCAGCAGCTCTCAGGGTGGCACTGAAGCTTTCTTT

j_call: TRBJ2-5
v_call: TRBV6-5
d_call: NA
clone_size: NA
cdr3_aa: CASSYRRAQPPETQYF
cdr3_nt: TGTGCCAGCAGTTATCGGCGGGCCCAGCCACCTGAGACCCAGTACTTC

j_call: TRBJ2-7
v_call: TRBV6-5
d_call: NA
clone_size: NA
cdr3_aa: CASLGGRAYEQYF
cdr3_nt: TGTGCCAGCCTTGGTGGCAGGGCCTACGAGCAGTACTTC

j_call: TRBJ1-5
v_call: TRBV28
d_call: TRBD1
clone_size: NA
cdr3_aa: CASSLVGQGHQPQHF
cdr3_nt: TGTGCCAGCAGTTTAGTGGGACAGGGACATCAGCCCCAGCATTTT

j_call: TRBJ2-1
v_call: TRBV4-1
d_call: TRBD1
clone_size: NA
cdr3_aa: CASSLGQNYNEQFF
cdr3_nt: TGCGCCAGCAGCTTGGGACAGAACTACAATGAGCAGTTCTTC

j_call: TRBJ2-7
v_call: TRBV29-1
d_call: NA
clone_size: few
cdr3_aa: CSAVTTVYEQYF
cdr3_nt: TGCAGCGCCGTAACGACTGTGTACGAGCAGTACTTC

j_call: TRBJ1-2
v_call: TRBV7-9
d_call: NA
clone_size: NA
cdr3_aa: CASRDPGNYGYTF
cdr3_nt: TGTGCCAGCAGGGATCCGGGGAACTATGGCTACACCTTC

j_call: TRBJ2-7
v_call: TRBV29-1
d_call: NA
clone_size: NA
cdr3_aa: CSVEEVGYEQYF
cdr3_nt: TGCAGCGTTGAAGAGGTGGGTTACGAGCAGTACTTC

j_call: TRBJ2-1
v_call: TRBV5-4
d_call: TRBD2
clone_size: NA
cdr3_aa: CASSLGGLAGYNEQFF
cdr3_nt: TGTGCCAGCAGCTTGGGCGGACTAGCGGGGTACAATGAGCAGTTCTTC

j_call: TRBJ2-7
v_call: TRBV7-2
d_call: TRBD2
clone_size: NA
cdr3_aa: CASSFYRGAYEQYF
cdr3_nt: TGTGCCAGCAGCTTCTATCGGGGGGCCTACGAGCAGTACTTC

j_call: TRBJ1-2
v_call: TRBV29-1
d_call: NA
clone_size: NA
cdr3_aa: CSVEVSPAAGYTF
cdr3_nt: TGCAGCGTTGAAGTCTCCCCCGCGGCTGGCTACACCTTC

j_call: TRBJ2-6
v_call: TRBV5-4
d_call: NA
clone_size: NA
cdr3_aa: CASSRDGAGSGANVLTF
cdr3_nt: TGTGCCAGCAGCCGAGATGGAGCCGGCTCTGGGGCCAACGTCCTGACTTTC

j_call: TRBJ2-7
v_call: TRBV4-2
d_call: TRBD1
clone_size: few
cdr3_aa: CASSPTGGYYEQYF
cdr3_nt: TGTGCCAGCAGCCCGACAGGGGGCTACTACGAGCAGTACTTC

j_call: TRBJ2-7
v_call: TRBV23-1
d_call: TRBD2
clone_size: few
cdr3_aa: CASSRRTSGDYEQYF
cdr3_nt: TGCGCCAGCAGCCGACGGACTAGCGGAGACTACGAGCAGTACTTC

j_call: TRBJ2-1
v_call: TRBV27
d_call: NA
clone_size: NA
cdr3_aa: CASSSWGDEQFF
cdr3_nt: TGTGCCAGCTCTAGTTGGGGGGATGAGCAGTTCTTC

j_call: TRBJ1-1
v_call: TRBV5-4
d_call: NA
clone_size: NA
cdr3_aa: CASSLETAPYTEAFF
cdr3_nt: TGTGCCAGCAGCTTAGAGACAGCCCCCTACACTGAAGCTTTCTTT

j_call: TRBJ1-2
v_call: TRBV5-6
d_call: NA
clone_size: NA
cdr3_aa: CASSFLGTSNYGYTF
cdr3_nt: TGTGCCAGCAGCTTTCTCGGCACATCTAACTATGGCTACACCTTC

j_call: TRBJ2-7
v_call: TRBV29-1
d_call: TRBD2
clone_size: NA
cdr3_aa: CSVERTGTKRNEQYF
cdr3_nt: TGCAGCGTTGAGCGGACCGGGACTAAACGGAACGAGCAGTACTTC

j_call: TRBJ1-2
v_call: TRBV29-1
d_call: TRBD1
clone_size: NA
cdr3_aa: CSGGEGARGYTF
cdr3_nt: TGCAGCGGAGGGGAGGGGGCGCGTGGCTACACCTTC

j_call: TRBJ2-3
v_call: TRBV30
d_call: NA
clone_size: NA
cdr3_aa: CAWSVQRVPFTDTQYF
cdr3_nt: TGTGCCTGGAGTGTGCAGCGAGTCCCTTTCACAGATACGCAGTATTTT

j_call: TRBJ1-3
v_call: TRBV25-1
d_call: NA
clone_size: few
cdr3_aa: CASSEYPGRYSGNTIYF
cdr3_nt: TGTGCCAGCAGTGAATATCCAGGCCGGTATTCTGGAAACACCATATATTTT

j_call: TRBJ1-1
v_call: TRBV2
d_call: NA
clone_size: NA
cdr3_aa: CASTTRDGNTEAFF
cdr3_nt: TGTGCCAGCACGACCAGGGATGGGAACACTGAAGCTTTCTTT

j_call: TRBJ1-2
v_call: TRBV5-1
d_call: TRBD1
clone_size: NA
cdr3_aa: CASSLSTGNYGYTF
cdr3_nt: TGCGCCAGCAGCTTATCGACAGGGAACTATGGCTACACCTTC

j_call: TRBJ2-3
v_call: TRBV30
d_call: TRBD2
clone_size: NA
cdr3_aa: CAWSREIGVAGGNTQYF
cdr3_nt: TGTGCCTGGAGTAGGGAAATAGGGGTAGCGGGAGGAAATACGCAGTATTTT